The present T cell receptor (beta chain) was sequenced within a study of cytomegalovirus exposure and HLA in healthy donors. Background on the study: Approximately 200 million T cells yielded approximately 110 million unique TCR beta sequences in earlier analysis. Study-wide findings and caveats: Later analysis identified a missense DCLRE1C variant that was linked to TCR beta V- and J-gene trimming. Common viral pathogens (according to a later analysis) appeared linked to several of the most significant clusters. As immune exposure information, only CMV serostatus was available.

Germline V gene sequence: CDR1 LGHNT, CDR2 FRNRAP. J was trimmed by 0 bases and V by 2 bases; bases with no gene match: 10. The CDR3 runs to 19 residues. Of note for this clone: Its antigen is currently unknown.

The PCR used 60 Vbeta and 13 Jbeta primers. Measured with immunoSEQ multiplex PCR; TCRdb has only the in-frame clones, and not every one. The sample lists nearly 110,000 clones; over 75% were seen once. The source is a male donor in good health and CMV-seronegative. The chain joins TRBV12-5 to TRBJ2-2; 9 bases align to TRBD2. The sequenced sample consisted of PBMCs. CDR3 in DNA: TGTGCTAGTGGTTTGCACCTCTCTAGCGGGACGACGAACACCGGGGAGCTGTTTTTT. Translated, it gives CASGLHLSSGTTNTGELFF.